One T cell receptor beta chain is described in this entry. Its specificity is unknown. The V gene lost 7 bases and the J gene lost 3 bases, with 21 bases spanning the gap. Looked up from germline, CDR1 is SEHNR and CDR2 is FQNEAQ (reference sequence). The CDR3 has 16 residues. Cultured CD4+ T-cell DNA underwent Oncomine TCR Beta short-read sequencing. TCRdb itself ran the PCR reads through MiXCR, one entry per CDR3 protein. The sample lists around 14,000 distinct CDR3 sequences; approximately 30% were seen once. The treatment: approximately nine-day PBMC culture with coronavirus spike peptide pools or control peptides (ViraFEST assay). This specimen belongs to a study of vaccination and CD4 T cells after COVID-19. Study-wide context: Treatment of control cultures consisted of a CEFX pool, an HIV-1 Nef pool, or no peptide. Study results and limitations: Convalescent patients' median share of reactive clones seen only post-vaccination was 70% to 90%.

The chain recombines TRBV7-9 with TRBJ2-5, with D perhaps TRBD2 (6 bases). The sample was cultured CD4+ T cells from blood. This receptor was taken from a human donor with COVID-19. The CDR3 here is CASTPGVRDGEETQYF. The CDR3 DNA is TGTGCCAGCACCCCGGGGGTTCGGGACGGCGAAGAGACCCAGTACTTC.